Sequencing of this T cell receptor (beta chain) was carried out in a study of T cell responses to AZD1222 COVID-19 vaccine. The CDR3 runs 13 residues. The germline CDR1 and CDR2 sequences are LGHDT and YNNKEL (reference sequence). Trimming stripped 5 bases from V and 10 bases from J, with 14 bases between. Profiling relied on immunoSEQ multiplex PCR, and the TCRdb table lists in-frame clones only, not all of them. Of 100,000 or so clones listed, roughly 84% are singletons. The chain couples TRBV3-1 (or the pseudogene TRBV3-2) to TRBJ1-4; a weak D match, TRBD1 (5 bases). This specimen was peripheral blood, taken on day 0 of AZD1222 vaccination. The TCR sequence derives from an adult in good health. The CDR3 bases are TGTGCCAGCAGCACAGGATCAGTTGCAAAACTGTTTTTT. It codes for CASSTGSVAKLFF.